These 27 T cell receptor beta chains originate from one sample sequenced in a study of cytomegalovirus exposure and HLA in healthy donors. The PCR employed 60 Vbeta primers together with 13 Jbeta primers. Sequencing used immunoSEQ multiplex PCR; TCRdb keeps in-frame clones, though not all of them. The sample consists of roughly 190,000 clones, approximately 59% of them appearing once. The sample consisted of PBMCs. The receptors shown here come from a middle-aged man in good health and CMV-seronegative.

J is TRBJ2-3 and V is TRBV27, with D unclear. Germline loops: CDR1 MNHEY, CDR2 SMNVEV (reference sequence). The CDR3 runs 14 residues. Trimming removed 4 bases from V and 0 bases from J, with 8 bases in between. CDR3 DNA sequence: TGTGCCAGCAGTTCGGCAGGAAGCACAGATACGCAGTATTTT. Translation: CASSSAGSTDTQYF.

V is TRBV28 and J is TRBJ2-3; D is possibly TRBD2 (6 bases). V was shortened by 5 bases and J by 2 bases, with 20 bases between the two germline ends. The germline V gene encodes CDR1 MDHEN and CDR2 SYDVKM. The CDR3 runs 17 residues. CDR3: CASSPAGGVLLTDTQYF. The CDR3 DNA reads TGTGCCAGCAGTCCAGCAGGCGGGGTCCTCCTCACAGATACGCAGTATTTT.

J is TRBJ1-2 and V is TRBV5-6; a weak D match, TRBD1 (6 bases). V was clipped by 3 bases and J by 0 bases, with 18 bases between them. This CDR3 has 17 amino acids. CDR1 is SGHDT and CDR2 is YYEEEE in the germline V gene. DNA for the CDR3: TGTGCCAGCAGCTCCAGGGGACGCGCGGTATCTAACTATGGCTACACCTTC. Residues: CASSSRGRAVSNYGYTF.

The chain combines TRBV5-1 with TRBJ1-2; 10 nucleotides agree with TRBD1. Germline trimming cut 3 bases from V and 2 bases from J; bases unmatched to any gene: 7. Germline CDR1 is SGHRS and CDR2 is YFSETQ. The CDR3 has 16 amino acids. The CDR3 DNA reads TGCGCCAGCAGCTGGGGACAGGGGACTACAAACTATGGCTACACCTTC. This codes for CASSWGQGTTNYGYTF.

The V call is TRBV9, the J call TRBJ2-3; 15 nucleotides line up with TRBD2. The CDR3 contains 16 residues. The J segment lost 6 bases and the V segment lost 4 bases, leaving 6 bases of the junction unmatched. The V gene's germline CDR1 is SGDLS and CDR2 YYNGEE. DNA of the CDR3: TGTGCCAGCAGCACGAGGACTAGCGGGAGGGACGATACGCAGTATTTT. It is translated as CASSTRTSGRDDTQYF.

This chain's CDR3 is CASSQDVSQGGADTQYF. Written as DNA, the CDR3 is TGCGCCAGCAGCCAAGATGTATCACAGGGGGGGGCAGATACGCAGTATTTT. This sequence joins TRBV4-1 and TRBJ2-3; a possible D gene is TRBD1 (8 bases). The ends were cut back, 0 bases at V and 4 bases at J, with 17 bases in the middle. CDR1 is MGHRA and CDR2 is YSYEKL in the germline V gene. The CDR3 totals 17 residues.

The count of this clone is one. The J gene is TRBJ2-3, the V gene TRBV30, with 8 nucleotides matching TRBD2. The CDR3 totals 13 residues. CDR1 and CDR2 from the germline V gene are GTSNPN and SVGIG (reference sequence). The ends lost 3 bases at V and 4 bases at J; junction bases unmatched: 3. CDR3 in amino acids: CAWSGGAADTQYF. The CDR3 DNA sequence: TGTGCCTGGAGCGGGGGGGCTGCAGATACGCAGTATTTT.

In its sample, this clone was seen a few times. The CDR3 coding sequence is TGTGCCACTAGGGACAGGGGTGGAAACACCATATATTTT. Amino acids: CATRDRGGNTIYF. The chain recombines TRBV19 with TRBJ1-3; 10 nucleotides line up with TRBD1. Losses at the gene ends were 10 bases for V and 3 bases for J; bases not matched to a gene: 3. Germline V gene sequence: CDR1 LNHDA, CDR2 SQIVND (reference sequence). The length of the CDR3 is 13 residues.

This clone appeared a few times. The chain combines TRBV28 with TRBJ2-7, with D perhaps matching TRBD1 (5 bases). Trimming left V 2 bases short and J 2 bases short, with 16 bases between. Germline CDR1 is MDHEN and CDR2 is SYDVKM. The CDR3 runs 16 residues. CDR3 DNA sequence: TGTGCCAGCAGTTTAAATTTAGACAGCAAAGCCTACGAGCAGTACTTC. This sequence encodes CASSLNLDSKAYEQYF.

This clone was found once. CDR3 DNA: TGTGCCAGCTCAAGACAGGGGCTGAACACCGGGGAGCTGTTTTTT. It specifies CASSRQGLNTGELFF. The chain carries TRBV6-5 and TRBJ2-2, with 8 bases that match TRBD1. Germline V CDR1 and CDR2: MNHEY, SVGAGI. Unmatched junction bases numbered 6, after V lost 8 bases and J lost 1 base. The CDR3 runs to 15 residues.

This clone was counted between two and nine times. V is TRBV6-5 and J is TRBJ1-6; D unresolved. The germline V gene has CDR1 MNHEY and CDR2 SVGAGI. V lost 6 bases and J 8 bases, leaving 14 bases between the germline ends. This CDR3 is built from 14 residues. The CDR3 spells CASSRGSEYSPLHF. The CDR3 DNA sequence: TGTGCCAGCAGCCGAGGGTCGGAGTATTCACCCCTCCACTTT.

The chain has TRBV7-3 and TRBJ2-3, with TRBD2 matching 7 bases. Losses at the gene ends were 3 bases for V and 5 bases for J; bases not matched to a gene: 8. Germline assignment: CDR1 SGHTA and CDR2 FQGTGA. The CDR3 has 15 amino acids. The CDR3 sequence is CASSFGGGKRDTQYF. The CDR3 DNA reads as TGTGCCAGCAGCTTCGGGGGAGGGAAGAGAGATACGCAGTATTTT.

V usage is TRBV6-4 and J usage is TRBJ2-3; 10 nucleotides align to TRBD2. CDR3 length equals 15 residues. Germline V lookup: CDR1 MRHNA, CDR2 SNTAGT. With V trimmed by 5 bases and J by 0 bases, 2 bases remained unmatched. CDR3 nucleotide sequence: TGTGCCAGCAGTCCTAGCGGGGGCAGCACAGATACGCAGTATTTT. Its translation is CASSPSGGSTDTQYF.

The J gene is TRBJ2-3, the V gene TRBV5-4; D possibly corresponds to TRBD1 (7 bases). V was cut by 3 bases and J by 10 bases, with 24 bases left in between. Germline V gene sequence: CDR1 SGHNT, CDR2 YYREEE (reference sequence). CDR3 length: 16 residues. Here the CDR3 reads CASSSSGGSPQKPQYF. The DNA for the CDR3 is TGTGCCAGCAGCTCTTCAGGGGGGAGTCCACAGAAGCCGCAGTATTTT.

CDR3 protein: CASSSGGNEQFF. The CDR3 region has the DNA TGTGCCAGCAGTTCCGGGGGCAATGAGCAGTTCTTC. The chain combines TRBV27 with TRBJ2-1, with TRBD2 as a possible D gene (6 bases). Germline V lookup: CDR1 MNHEY, CDR2 SMNVEV (reference sequence). The CDR3 length is 12 residues. V lost 4 bases and J 6 bases, leaving 7 bases between the germline ends.

This chain uses TRBV7-2 with TRBJ2-1; 9 bases match TRBD2. Per germline, CDR1 SGHTA and CDR2 FQGNSA. The CDR3 sequence is 16 residues long. V gave up 1 base and J gave up 6 bases; unmatched junction bases: 7. The CDR3 region has the DNA TGTGCCAGCAGCTTAGAGGGCGGGAGGGCCTCCAATGAGCAGTTCTTC. Protein product: CASSLEGGRASNEQFF.

This clone was observed a handful of times. The V and J genes are TRBV6-1 and TRBJ2-2; no firm D call. The CDR3 sequence is 12 residues long. With 5 bases removed from V and 8 bases from J, the gap between germline ends came to 9 bases. CDR1 and CDR2 from the germline V gene are MNHNS and SASEGT. CDR3 protein: CASSNSLGELFF. CDR3 nucleotides: TGTGCCAGCAGTAACTCTCTGGGGGAGCTGTTTTTT.

This clone has only one observation. V usage is TRBV5-5 and J usage is TRBJ2-1; the match to TRBD1 covers 7 bases. The germline gives CDR1 SGHKS, CDR2 YYEKEE (reference sequence). The junction had 16 bases not matched to a gene; V was cut back by 6 bases and J by 10 bases. CDR3 length equals 15 residues. CDR3 protein: CASMKTGTATREQFF. The CDR3 nucleotides are TGTGCCAGCATGAAGACAGGGACCGCTACAAGGGAGCAGTTCTTC.

For this clone: Germline and junction disagree at one end, which may indicate a read error. CDR3 bases: TGTGACAGCCAACTCGGGGCTAGCGGGACCTACGAGCAGTACTTC. The encoded protein is CDSQLGASGTYEQYF. This chain connects TRBV6-6 to TRBJ2-7; 9 nucleotides line up with TRBD2. The CDR3 is made up of 15 amino acids. Germline values: CDR1 MNHNY, CDR2 SVGAGI (reference sequence).

This clone was seen more than once but under ten times. The chain is built from TRBV6-5 and TRBJ1-1; the match to TRBD1 covers 7 bases. This CDR3 is 15 amino acids long. The V and J ends lost 6 bases and 3 bases, in that order; junction bases with no gene match: 10. Germline V CDR1 and CDR2: MNHEY, SVGAGI. The CDR3 nucleotides read TGTGCCAGCAGCTCGGACAGGATGGATCACACTGAAGCTTTCTTT. This sequence encodes CASSSDRMDHTEAFF.

There are a few counts of this clone. The chain carries TRBV7-9 and TRBJ1-1, with D possibly TRBD1 on 5 matching bases. The CDR3 covers 14 residues. V was shortened by 6 bases and J by 1 base, with 12 bases between the two germline ends. Germline assignment: CDR1 SEHNR and CDR2 FQNEAQ (reference sequence). The CDR3, as DNA: TGTGCCAGCAGACAAACCGGACAGAACACTGAAGCTTTCTTT. Translation: CASRQTGQNTEAFF.

V gene TRBV5-6 combines with J gene TRBJ2-5; D is perhaps TRBD2 (6 bases). Germline V gene lookup returns CDR1 SGHDT and CDR2 YYEEEE. The CDR3 is 16 residues long. Trimming removed 0 bases at V and 3 bases at J, with 15 bases between. The CDR3 spells CASSLGRGSGKETQYF. In nucleotides, the CDR3 is TGTGCCAGCAGCTTGGGGAGGGGCTCAGGGAAAGAGACCCAGTACTTC.

On this clone itself: The same CDR3 arises from other DNA sequences in this sample as well. This rearrangement joins TRBV27 to TRBJ2-1; maybe TRBD2 (5 bases). Trimming cost V 3 bases and J 9 bases, with 18 bases left between them. The CDR3 sequence is 15 residues long. The germline V gene encodes CDR1 MNHEY and CDR2 SMNVEV (reference sequence). CDR3 protein: CASSLTTGSSSEQFF. The CDR3 DNA reads as TGTGCCAGCAGTTTGACCACGGGAAGCAGTAGTGAGCAGTTCTTC.

This clone has a handful of counts. The CDR3 is CASSSRGGRETQYF. DNA for the CDR3: TGTGCCAGCAGCTCCCGAGGGGGAAGGGAGACCCAGTACTTC. The J gene is TRBJ2-5, the V gene TRBV7-9; TRBD1 might be the D (6 bases). CDR1 is SEHNR and CDR2 is FQNEAQ in the germline V gene (reference sequence). Trimming shortened V by 4 bases and J by 5 bases, and 14 bases separated the two germline ends. The CDR3 extends over 14 amino acids.

The chain recombines TRBV19 with TRBJ1-5; 7 positions match TRBD1. The CDR3 loop spans 15 amino acids. The germline V gene has CDR1 LNHDA and CDR2 SQIVND (reference sequence). Trimming at V came to 5 bases and at J to 0 bases, leaving 4 bases not matched to a gene. The CDR3 DNA sequence: TGTGCCAGTAGTGGGGGACAGAGTAGCAATCAGCCCCAGCATTTT. Protein product: CASSGGQSSNQPQHF.

The rearrangement joins TRBV30 to TRBJ1-1; TRBD1 matches at 10 bases. The CDR3 totals 13 residues. Germline CDR1 is GTSNPN and CDR2 is SVGIG (reference sequence). Unmatched junction bases numbered 6, after V lost 5 bases and J lost 6 bases. CDR3 nucleotide sequence: TGTGCCTGGGGAGGGACAGGGGATTCTGAAGCTTTCTTT. Residues: CAWGGTGDSEAFF. Full variable domain (rest looked up from reference TRBV30 and TRBJ1-1): SQTIHQWPATLVQPVGSPLSLECTVEGTSNPNLYWYRQAAGRGLQLLFYSVGIGQISSEVPQNLSASRPQDRQFILSSKKLLLSDSGFYLCAWGGTGDSEAFFGQGTRLTVV.

The chain has TRBV4-1 and TRBJ2-5; 8 bases line up with TRBD2. The DNA end is a closer match to TRBJ2-7, so the J assignment may be wrong. The CDR3 has 14 amino acids. Looked up from germline, CDR1 is MGHRA and CDR2 is YSYEKL. This CDR3 is CASRSTGTSYEQYF. The CDR3 DNA follows: TGCGCCAGCAGATCAACCGGGACTAGCTACGAGCAGTACTTC.